This note documents a single TCR beta chain sequence. This record comes from a study of shared T cell receptors in the human thymus. Sequenced by immunoSEQ multiplex PCR; TCRdb stores in-frame clones only, minus some. The repertoire holds over 60,000 clones, with roughly 95% as singletons. The CDR3 consists of 19 residues. Losses at the gene ends were 5 bases for V and 1 base for J; bases not matched to a gene: 15. The germline CDR1 and CDR2 sequences are ENHRY and SYGVKD. Sample: thymocytes. V and J are TRBV10-3 and TRBJ2-3; TRBD2 agrees at 10 bases. This sequence originates from a human donor. The CDR3 region has the DNA TGTGCCATCAGTCACATCTTAGAGCGGGGGGGCCCAGGCACAGATACGCAGTATTTT. This gives the protein CAISHILERGGPGTDTQYF.